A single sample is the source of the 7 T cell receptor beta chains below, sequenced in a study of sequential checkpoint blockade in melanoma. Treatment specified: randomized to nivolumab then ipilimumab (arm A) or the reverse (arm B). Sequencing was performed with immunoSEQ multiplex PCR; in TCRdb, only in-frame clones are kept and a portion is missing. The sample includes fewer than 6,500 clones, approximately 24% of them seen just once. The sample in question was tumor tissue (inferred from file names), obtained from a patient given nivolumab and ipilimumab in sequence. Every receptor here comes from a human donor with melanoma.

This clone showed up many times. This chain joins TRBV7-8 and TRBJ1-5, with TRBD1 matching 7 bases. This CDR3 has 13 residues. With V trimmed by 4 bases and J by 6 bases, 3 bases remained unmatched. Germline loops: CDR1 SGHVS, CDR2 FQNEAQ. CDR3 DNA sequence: TGTGCCAGCAGCTCGACAGGGACTCAGCCCCAGCATTTT. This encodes CASSSTGTQPQHF.

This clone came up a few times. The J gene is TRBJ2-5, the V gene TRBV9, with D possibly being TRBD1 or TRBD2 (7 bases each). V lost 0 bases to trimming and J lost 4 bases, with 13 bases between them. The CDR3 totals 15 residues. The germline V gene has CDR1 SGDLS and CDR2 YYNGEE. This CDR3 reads CASSVARGRGETQYF. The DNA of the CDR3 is TGTGCCAGCAGCGTAGCCAGGGGGAGGGGAGAGACCCAGTACTTC.

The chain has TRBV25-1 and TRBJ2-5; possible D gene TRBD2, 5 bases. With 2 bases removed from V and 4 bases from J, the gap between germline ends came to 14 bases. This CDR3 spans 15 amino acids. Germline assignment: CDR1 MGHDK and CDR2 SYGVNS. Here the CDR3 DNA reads TGTGCCAGCAGTGAAGTCCCCGGGAACTCAGAGACCCAGTACTTC. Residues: CASSEVPGNSETQYF.

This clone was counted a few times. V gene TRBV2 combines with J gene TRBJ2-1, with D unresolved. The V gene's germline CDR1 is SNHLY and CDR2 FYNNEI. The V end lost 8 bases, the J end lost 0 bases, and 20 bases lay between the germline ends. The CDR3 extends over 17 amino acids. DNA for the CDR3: TGTGCCAGCTTAAAACCGACCCGGTCGACCTCCTACAATGAGCAGTTCTTC. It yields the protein CASLKPTRSTSYNEQFF.

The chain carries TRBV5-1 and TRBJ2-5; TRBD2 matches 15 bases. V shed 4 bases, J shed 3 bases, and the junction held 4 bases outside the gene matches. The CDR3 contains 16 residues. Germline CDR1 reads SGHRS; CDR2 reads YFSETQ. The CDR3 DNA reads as TGCGCCAGCAGCCGCGGACTAGCGGGGGGGGAAGAGACCCAGTACTTC. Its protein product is CASSRGLAGGEETQYF. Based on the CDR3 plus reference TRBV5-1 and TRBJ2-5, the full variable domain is KAGVTQTPRYLIKTRGQQVTLSCSPISGHRSVSWYQQTPGQGLQFLFEYFSETQRNKGNFPGRFSGRQFSNSRSEMNVSTLELGDSALYLCASSRGLAGGEETQYFGPGTRLLVL.

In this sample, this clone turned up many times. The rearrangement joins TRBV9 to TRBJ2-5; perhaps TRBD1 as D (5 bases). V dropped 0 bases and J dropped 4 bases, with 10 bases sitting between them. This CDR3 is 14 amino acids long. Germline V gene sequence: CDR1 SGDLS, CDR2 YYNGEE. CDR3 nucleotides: TGTGCCAGCAGCGTAGCGGACACCGGAGAGACCCAGTACTTC. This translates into CASSVADTGETQYF.

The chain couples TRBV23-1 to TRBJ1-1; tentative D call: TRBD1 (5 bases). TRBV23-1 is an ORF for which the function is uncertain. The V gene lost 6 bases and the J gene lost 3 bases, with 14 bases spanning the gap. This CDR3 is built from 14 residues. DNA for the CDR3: TGCGCCAGCAGCCAAGCGGTCAGGGACACTGAAGCTTTCTTT. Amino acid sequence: CASSQAVRDTEAFF.